These T cell receptor beta chains were read from a single sample in a study of T-cell memory formation after mild COVID-19. TCRdb independently ran MiXCR on the 5' RACE reads; one entry per CDR3 protein. This table holds approximately 430,000 distinct CDR3 sequences, under 25% found once. Sequencing was done on a sample of PBMCs or a T cell subset sorted from them (not recorded which). The receptors come from an adult woman who had mild COVID-19 (a few samples of this study predate the infection). Cell type and time point are not known. CDR3s leave out the opening cysteine and the closing phenylalanine or tryptophan. Clone size is given for some rows only: seen once, a few or many times, or a class if the clone is expanded.

size: few
V: TRBV2
CDR3: ASSVGGYGYT

size: few
V: TRBV30
CDR3: AWSVGDTQY

size: .
V: TRBV3-1
CDR3: ASSQEAKAVSGANVLT

size: .
V: TRBV5-4
CDR3: ASSRQGSTGELF

size: .
V: TRBV2
CDR3: ASRDRGTTEAF

size: few
V: TRBV20-1
CDR3: SARDMAGVAYEQY

size: .
V: TRBV5-1
CDR3: ASSKGTSGGALDIQY

size: .
V: TRBV5-6
CDR3: ASSLRGGFSNEQF

size: .
V: TRBV5-6
CDR3: ASSLGGRNSYNEQF

size: few
V: TRBV19
CDR3: ASSLLLSSYNEQF

size: .
V: TRBV6-5
CDR3: ASSWGGSTEAF

size: .
V: TRBV7-3
CDR3: ASSPQDSGTEAF

size: few
V: TRBV12-3/TRBV12-4
CDR3: ASSLGGGLETQY

size: .
V: TRBV5-8
CDR3: ASSLAREPGQETQY

size: few
V: TRBV7-6
CDR3: ASSLHLGGDEKLF

size: .
V: TRBV6-5
CDR3: ASSARRQITGELF

size: .
V: TRBV12-3/TRBV12-4
CDR3: ASSQGYSPLH

size: .
V: TRBV12-3/TRBV12-4
CDR3: ASRRGREAGELF

size: .
V: TRBV7-9
CDR3: ASSWGTSQETQY

size: few
V: TRBV12-3/TRBV12-4
CDR3: ASRSGSTTYYEQY

size: .
V: TRBV27
CDR3: ASSLMGPGNTEAF

size: few
V: TRBV5-1
CDR3: ASSGPRGLDNEQF

size: .
V: TRBV6-2/TRBV6-3
CDR3: ASSLPGTANYGYT

size: .
V: TRBV5-1
CDR3: ASSEGVSNQPQH

size: .
V: TRBV20-1
CDR3: SIGGAMGLTALTDTQY

size: .
V: TRBV9
CDR3: ASSVHGTGATEAF

size: many
V: TRBV5-4
CDR3: ASSPRGGWSNEQF

size: many
V: TRBV5-1
CDR3: ASSLISSGQRNEQF

size: few
V: TRBV5-1
CDR3: ASSLWGAQETQY

size: few
V: TRBV7-9
CDR3: ASSSRQGAVADTQY

size: .
V: TRBV6-5
CDR3: ASSRSLGTYNEQF

size: few
V: TRBV5-1
CDR3: ASSLYGGREYNEQF

size: .
V: TRBV7-2
CDR3: ASSLGLAGLTYEQY

size: .
V: TRBV7-9
CDR3: ASSLGGQEPEQY

size: few
V: TRBV25-1
CDR3: ASSEIIAGPGTDTQY

size: once
V: TRBV6-1
CDR3: ASRIIYDQPQH

size: few
V: TRBV4-1
CDR3: ASSQDGGTYNEQF

size: few
V: TRBV7-2
CDR3: ASSLIWLAGVWDTQY

size: .
V: TRBV7-2
CDR3: ASWGMVAGVYEQY

size: .
V: TRBV7-2
CDR3: ASSSQGYGNTIY

size: many
V: TRBV7-9
CDR3: ASSGGRFSDTQY

size: few
V: TRBV7-9
CDR3: ASSFGDRSETQY

size: .
V: TRBV5-1
CDR3: ASSEGDREHMEQY

size: .
V: TRBV6-6
CDR3: ASNADRWDTEAF

size: few
V: TRBV7-9
CDR3: ASSSDLVHEQY

size: .
V: TRBV7-2
CDR3: ASSLQGFGKNIQY

size: .
V: TRBV27
CDR3: ASSPIPGKGYEQY

size: .
V: TRBV18
CDR3: ASSPPPGTGNEQF

size: many
V: TRBV20-1
CDR3: SARDTASGGADWYEQF